Below, one TCR beta chain is given with its context. Survey-level immunoSEQ sequencing profiled the TCR beta repertoire. Assay: immunoSEQ multiplex PCR; the TCRdb copy retains only in-frame clones and omits some. Of around 50,000 clones listed, approximately 95% are singletons. Germline trimming cut 7 bases from V and 6 bases from J; bases unmatched to any gene: 14. The CDR3 length is 14 residues. CDR1 is SQVTM, CDR2 ANQGSEA, per germline. This sequence joins TRBV29-1 and TRBJ2-7; 8 nucleotides match TRBD1. This clonotype was sampled from a middle-aged man with rheumatoid arthritis. The sequencing input was PBMCs. The CDR3 nucleotides read TGCAGCGCCAAACGGACAGGGCCTTGGTCCGAGCAGTACTTC. The encoded protein is CSAKRTGPWSEQYF.